The 21 T cell receptor beta chains below come from one sample, sequenced in a study of cytomegalovirus exposure and HLA in healthy donors. The PCR was carried out with 60 Vbeta primers and 13 Jbeta primers. The table came from immunoSEQ multiplex PCR; TCRdb's copy has only in-frame clones and leaves some out. This sample has more than 100,000 clones, with 60% to 75% found just once. Material for sequencing was PBMCs. These receptor sequences come from a woman aged 45-65 years in good health and CMV-seropositive.

This chain connects TRBV7-2 to TRBJ2-5; 7 bases are shared with TRBD2. J was trimmed by 5 bases and V by 0 bases; bases with no gene match: 9. Germline CDR1 and CDR2: SGHTA and FQGNSA. The CDR3 length is 16 residues. The CDR3 sequence is CASSLARNLGGETQYF. The CDR3 region has the DNA TGTGCCAGCAGCTTAGCGCGGAACCTGGGGGGGGAGACCCAGTACTTC.

The chain links TRBV19 to TRBJ2-7; 9 bases fit TRBD1. The J segment lost 5 bases and the V segment lost 2 bases, leaving 7 bases of the junction unmatched. The germline V gene encodes CDR1 LNHDA and CDR2 SQIVND (reference sequence). This CDR3 comprises 15 residues. CDR3 sequence reads: CASSIRDRVFDEQYF. The CDR3 DNA is TGTGCCAGTAGTATACGGGACAGGGTATTTGACGAGCAGTACTTC.

As to this clone: This sample also contains other DNA sequences that code for the same CDR3. The chain carries TRBV5-4 and TRBJ2-7, with D tentatively TRBD1 (5 bases). The CDR3 extends over 14 amino acids. Germline V gene data show CDR1 as SGHNT and CDR2 as YYREEE (reference sequence). V gave up 0 bases and J gave up 2 bases, with 9 bases separating them. The CDR3 protein is CASSLVGQPYEQYF. The CDR3 coding sequence is TGTGCCAGCAGCTTGGTTGGACAACCCTACGAGCAGTACTTC.

V and J are TRBV27 and TRBJ1-2; 8 bases agree with TRBD1. The CDR3 contains 15 residues. Germline CDR1 MNHEY, CDR2 SMNVEV (reference sequence). V lost 6 bases, J lost 3 bases, and 9 bases stayed unmatched. The CDR3 nucleotides are TGTGCCAGCAGCCTAAGACAGGGGATAGACTATGGCTACACCTTC. It translates to CASSLRQGIDYGYTF.

The chain is built from TRBV20-1 and TRBJ2-3; 7 nucleotides match TRBD2. The CDR3 runs to 11 residues. V shed 6 bases, J shed 6 bases, and the junction held 3 bases outside the gene matches. Germline CDR1 reads DFQATT; CDR2 reads SNEGSKA (reference sequence). The CDR3 is CSAWGGDTQYF. The CDR3, as DNA: TGCAGTGCGTGGGGGGGGGATACGCAGTATTTT.

V is TRBV11-2 and J is TRBJ2-3; 10 positions match TRBD2. The length of the CDR3 is 14 residues. Germline V gives CDR1 SGHAT, CDR2 FQNNGV. The junction had 6 bases not matched to a gene; V was cut back by 6 bases and J by 6 bases. The CDR3, as DNA: TGTGCCAGCAGACCTAGCGGGGGATCGGATACGCAGTATTTT. It codes for CASRPSGGSDTQYF.

The CDR3: CASSKNSEAFF. The DNA of the CDR3 is TGTGCCAGCAGTAAAAACAGCGAAGCTTTCTTT. The chain uses TRBV27 and TRBJ1-1, with D unclear. V lost 5 bases and J lost 8, with 9 bases in between. This CDR3 region has 11 residues. Germline V gene data show CDR1 as MNHEY and CDR2 as SMNVEV (reference sequence).

In this sample, this clone turned up once. The genes are TRBV19 and TRBJ1-6; D ambiguous. The germline CDR1 and CDR2 sequences are LNHDA and SQIVND (reference sequence). This CDR3 contains 14 residues. The ends were cut back, 1 base at V and 9 bases at J, with 10 bases in the middle. The CDR3 coding sequence is TGTGCCAGTAGTATAGGTCTCCGGGGTTCACCCCTCCACTTT. It codes for CASSIGLRGSPLHF.

V gene TRBV19 combines with J gene TRBJ1-3; the D is unclear. V lost 3 bases to trimming and J lost 3 bases, with 12 bases between them. The CDR3 totals 15 residues. Looked up from germline, CDR1 is LNHDA and CDR2 is SQIVND (reference sequence). The CDR3 reads CASSMRNFGGNTIYF. In nucleotides, the CDR3 is TGTGCCAGTAGTATGCGGAACTTCGGTGGAAACACCATATATTTT.

The sample holds a few counts of this clone. Other DNA sequences of this sample code for an identical CDR3. V gene TRBV5-4 combines with J gene TRBJ1-1; 8 positions match TRBD1. V dropped 2 bases and J dropped 2; count of bases not matched to a gene: 2. The CDR3 consists of 14 residues. The V gene's germline CDR1 is SGHNT and CDR2 YYREEE (reference sequence). Here the CDR3 DNA reads TGTGCCAGCAGCTTACAGGGGGTAAACACTGAAGCTTTCTTT. Encoded protein: CASSLQGVNTEAFF.

The V and J genes are TRBV4-1 and TRBJ1-1; 8 nucleotides line up with TRBD1. The CDR3 length is 19 residues. CDR1 and CDR2 (germline): MGHRA, YSYEKL. The junction had 13 bases not matched to a gene; V was cut back by 0 bases and J by 1 base. CDR3 loop: CASSQESAGQGARNTEAFF. The CDR3 region has the DNA TGCGCCAGCAGCCAAGAATCAGCGGGTCAGGGGGCTCGGAACACTGAAGCTTTCTTT.

V and J are TRBV14 and TRBJ1-5; a weak D match, TRBD1 (5 bases). The CDR3 sequence is 17 residues long. V was pared by 1 base and J by 3 bases, with 16 bases between. Germline V gene lookup returns CDR1 SGHDN and CDR2 FVKESK. The CDR3 nucleotides read TGTGCCAGCAGCCAAGTACGGGCAGGGAGGGACAATCAGCCCCAGCATTTT. Its translation: CASSQVRAGRDNQPQHF.

J is TRBJ1-3 and V is TRBV6-5, with 9 nucleotides matching TRBD1. After removal of 2 bases from V and 4 bases from J, the junction contained 6 bases not matched to a gene. This CDR3 is 16 amino acids long. Germline lookup yields CDR1 MNHEY and CDR2 SVGAGI. CDR3 amino acids: CASSYGDRVGGNTIYF. DNA for the CDR3: TGTGCCAGCAGTTACGGGGACAGGGTAGGCGGAAACACCATATATTTT.

The table lists this clone with a few counts. The CDR3 loop is CASRFTDEQYF. In nucleotides, the CDR3 is TGCGCCAGCAGGTTCACGGACGAGCAGTACTTC. J is TRBJ2-7 and V is TRBV5-1, with D unclear. Trimming cost V 5 bases and J 5 bases, with 8 bases left between them. CDR3 length equals 11 residues. Germline CDR1 SGHRS, CDR2 YFSETQ.

This clone turned up a few times. The chain is built from TRBV10-3 and TRBJ2-5; 9 bases fit TRBD2. V trimming: 10 bases; J trimming: 4 bases; junction bases outside the gene matches: 7. Germline CDR1 is ENHRY and CDR2 is SYGVKD. CDR3 length: 13 amino acids. The CDR3 bases are TGTGCCACCGCGGCGGGGGGGCCAGAGACCCAGTACTTC. Encoded protein: CATAAGGPETQYF.

This clone was observed a few times. This chain uses TRBV18 with TRBJ1-3; the D gene is possibly TRBD1 (5 bases). The CDR3 is made up of 13 amino acids. V dropped 9 bases and J dropped 3 bases, with 12 bases sitting between them. Per the germline V gene, CDR1 is KGHSH and CDR2 is LQKENI. The CDR3 here is CASSTEDGNTIYF. CDR3 DNA sequence: TGTGCCAGTTCGACAGAGGATGGAAACACCATATATTTT.

The chain recombines TRBV15 with TRBJ1-5, with D maybe TRBD1 (5 bases). The germline gives CDR1 LNHNV, CDR2 YYDKDF (reference sequence). The V end lost 2 bases, the J end lost 0 bases, and 5 bases lay between the germline ends. The CDR3 has 14 amino acids. The CDR3 nucleotides are TGTGCCACCAGCAGACAGGGTAGCAATCAGCCCCAGCATTTT. This gives the protein CATSRQGSNQPQHF.

The V gene is TRBV5-1, the J gene TRBJ1-1; maybe TRBD1 (6 bases). Trimming cost V 3 bases and J 6 bases, with 12 bases left between them. Germline lookup yields CDR1 SGHRS and CDR2 YFSETQ. This CDR3 has 13 amino acids. CDR3 sequence reads: CASSSRGPSEAFF. CDR3 sequence (DNA): TGCGCCAGCAGCTCCAGGGGACCGTCTGAAGCTTTCTTT. The complete variable domain, with remaining parts taken from reference TRBV5-1 and TRBJ1-1, reads KAGVTQTPRYLIKTRGQQVTLSCSPISGHRSVSWYQQTPGQGLQFLFEYFSETQRNKGNFPGRFSGRQFSNSRSEMNVSTLELGDSALYLCASSSRGPSEAFFGQGTRLTVV.

This rearrangement joins TRBV30 to TRBJ1-6; TRBD1 aligns across 11 bases. This CDR3 has 14 residues. Unmatched junction bases numbered 3, after V lost 1 base and J lost 10 bases. Germline V CDR1 and CDR2: GTSNPN, SVGIG (reference sequence). The CDR3 loop reads CAWSAGTGGSPLHF. The DNA for the CDR3 is TGTGCCTGGAGTGCCGGGACAGGGGGATCACCCCTCCACTTT.

This clone was counted only a few times. The chain uses TRBV6-5 and TRBJ2-7; a weak D match, TRBD2 (5 bases). CDR1 and CDR2 (germline): MNHEY, SVGAGI. V lost 4 bases, J lost 4 bases, and 17 bases lay in between. CDR3 size: 15 residues. The CDR3 coding sequence is TGTGCCAGCAGTTCCGATGTAGGGAGTGGGTACGAGCAGTACTTC. The encoded protein is CASSSDVGSGYEQYF.

The CDR3 loop is CASSTGFRDTQYF. The CDR3, as DNA: TGTGCCAGTAGTACAGGGTTTCGAGATACGCAGTATTTT. The chain recombines TRBV19 with TRBJ2-3, with D maybe TRBD1 (5 bases). V lost 4 bases and J 5 bases, leaving 10 bases between the germline ends. CDR3 length: 13 residues. The germline V gene has CDR1 LNHDA and CDR2 SQIVND (reference sequence).